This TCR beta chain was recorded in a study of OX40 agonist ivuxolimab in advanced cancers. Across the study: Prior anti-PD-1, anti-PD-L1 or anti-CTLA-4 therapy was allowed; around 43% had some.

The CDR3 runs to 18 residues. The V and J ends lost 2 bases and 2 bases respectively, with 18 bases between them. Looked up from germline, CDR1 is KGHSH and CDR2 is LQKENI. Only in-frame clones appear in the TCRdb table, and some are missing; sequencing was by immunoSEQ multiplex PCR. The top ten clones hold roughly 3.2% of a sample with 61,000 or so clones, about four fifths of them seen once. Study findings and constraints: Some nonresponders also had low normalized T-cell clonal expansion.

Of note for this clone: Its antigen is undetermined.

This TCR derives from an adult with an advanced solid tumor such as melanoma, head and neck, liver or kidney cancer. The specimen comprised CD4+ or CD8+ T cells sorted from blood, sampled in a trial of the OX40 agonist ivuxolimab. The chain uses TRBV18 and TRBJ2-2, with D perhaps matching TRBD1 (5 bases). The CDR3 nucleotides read TGTGCCAGCTCACCATTTCAGTTGGGCAGGACAAACACCGGGGAGCTGTTTTTT. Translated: CASSPFQLGRTNTGELFF.